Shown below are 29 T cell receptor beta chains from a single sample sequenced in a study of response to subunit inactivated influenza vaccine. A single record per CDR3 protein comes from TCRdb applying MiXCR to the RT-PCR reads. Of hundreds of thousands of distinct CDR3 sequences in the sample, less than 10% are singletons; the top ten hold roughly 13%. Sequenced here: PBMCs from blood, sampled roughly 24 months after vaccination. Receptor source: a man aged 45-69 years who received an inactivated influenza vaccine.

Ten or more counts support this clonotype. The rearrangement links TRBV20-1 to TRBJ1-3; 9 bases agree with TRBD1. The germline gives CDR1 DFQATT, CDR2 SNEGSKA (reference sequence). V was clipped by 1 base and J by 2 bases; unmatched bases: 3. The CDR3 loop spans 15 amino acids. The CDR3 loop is CSARGGTGPGNTIYF. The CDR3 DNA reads TGCAGTGCTAGAGGCGGGACAGGGCCTGGAAACACCATATATTTT.

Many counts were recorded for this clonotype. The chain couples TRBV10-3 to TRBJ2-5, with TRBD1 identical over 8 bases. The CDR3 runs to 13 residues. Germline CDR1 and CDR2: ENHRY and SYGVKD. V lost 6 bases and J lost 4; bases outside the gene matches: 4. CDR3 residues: CAIRSDRVETQYF. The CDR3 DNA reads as TGTGCCATCAGATCGGACAGGGTAGAGACCCAGTACTTC.

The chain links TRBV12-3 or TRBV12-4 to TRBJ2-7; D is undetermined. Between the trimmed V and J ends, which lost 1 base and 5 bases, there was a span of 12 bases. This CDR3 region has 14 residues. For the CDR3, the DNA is TGTGCCAGCAGTTTAGGAGGCGGTCCTGACGAGCAGTACTTC. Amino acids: CASSLGGGPDEQYF.

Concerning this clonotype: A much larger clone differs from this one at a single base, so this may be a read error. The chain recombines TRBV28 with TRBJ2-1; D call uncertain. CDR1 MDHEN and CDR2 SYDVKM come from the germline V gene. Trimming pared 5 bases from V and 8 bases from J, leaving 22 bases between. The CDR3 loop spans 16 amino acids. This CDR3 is CASSLGLTWGRDEQFF. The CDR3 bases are TGTGCCAGCAGTCTTGGGTTGACATGGGGTAGGGATGAGCAGTTCTTC.

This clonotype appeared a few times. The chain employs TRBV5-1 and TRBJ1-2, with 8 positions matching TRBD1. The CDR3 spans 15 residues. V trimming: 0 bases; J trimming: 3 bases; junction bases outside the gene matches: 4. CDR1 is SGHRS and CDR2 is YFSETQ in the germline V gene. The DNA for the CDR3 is TGCGCCAGCAGCTTGGCTGCAGGGGGCTACTATGGCTACACCTTC. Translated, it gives CASSLAAGGYYGYTF.

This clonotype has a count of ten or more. Here the CDR3 reads CASSPPSGPRGEQYF. The CDR3 nucleotides are TGTGCCAGCAGTCCACCTAGCGGGCCTAGGGGAGAGCAGTACTTC. The chain couples TRBV12-3 or TRBV12-4 to TRBJ2-7; 8 positions match TRBD2. The V segment lost 5 bases and the J segment 7 bases; nucleotides outside the gene matches: 13. The CDR3 has 15 amino acids.

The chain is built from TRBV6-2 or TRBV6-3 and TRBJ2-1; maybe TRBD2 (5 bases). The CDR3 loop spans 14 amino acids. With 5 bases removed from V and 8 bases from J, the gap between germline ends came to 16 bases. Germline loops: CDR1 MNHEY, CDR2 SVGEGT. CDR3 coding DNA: TGTGCCAGCAGTCTCCCGCGGGTGCTCGATGAGCAGTTCTTC. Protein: CASSLPRVLDEQFF.

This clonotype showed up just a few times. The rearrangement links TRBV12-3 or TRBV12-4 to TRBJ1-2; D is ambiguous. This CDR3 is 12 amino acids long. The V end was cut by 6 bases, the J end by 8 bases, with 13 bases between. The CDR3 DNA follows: TGTGCCAGCAGCTCCAATCGGGGAGGCTACACCTTC. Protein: CASSSNRGGYTF.

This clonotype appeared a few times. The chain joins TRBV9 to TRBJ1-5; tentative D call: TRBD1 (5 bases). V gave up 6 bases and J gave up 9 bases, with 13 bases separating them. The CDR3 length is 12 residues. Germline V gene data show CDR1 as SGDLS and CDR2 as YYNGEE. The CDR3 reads CASNPGQGPQHF. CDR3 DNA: TGTGCCAGCAATCCAGGGCAGGGGCCCCAGCATTTT.

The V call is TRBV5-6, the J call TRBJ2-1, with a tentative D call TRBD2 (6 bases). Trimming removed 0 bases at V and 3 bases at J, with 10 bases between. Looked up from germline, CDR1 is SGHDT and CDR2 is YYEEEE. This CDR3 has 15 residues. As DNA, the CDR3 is TGTGCCAGCAGCTTGGGGGACTGGATCTACAATGAGCAGTTCTTC. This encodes CASSLGDWIYNEQFF.

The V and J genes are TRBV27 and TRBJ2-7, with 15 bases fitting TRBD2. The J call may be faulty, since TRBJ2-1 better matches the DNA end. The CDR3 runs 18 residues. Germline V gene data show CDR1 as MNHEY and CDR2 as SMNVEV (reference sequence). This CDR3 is CASRVGTSGGTHSYEQFF. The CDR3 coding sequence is TGTGCCAGCAGAGTTGGGACTAGCGGGGGGACACACTCCTACGAGCAGTTCTTC.

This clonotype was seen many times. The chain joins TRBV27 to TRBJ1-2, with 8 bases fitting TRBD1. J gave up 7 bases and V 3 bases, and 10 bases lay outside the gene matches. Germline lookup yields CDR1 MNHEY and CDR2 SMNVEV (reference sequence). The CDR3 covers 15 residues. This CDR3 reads CASSLARQGTAGYTF. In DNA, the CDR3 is TGTGCCAGCAGTTTGGCCAGACAGGGGACGGCTGGCTACACCTTC.

The CDR3 bases are TGCGCCAGCAGCCAAACGGTCGGAAGCTATGGCTACACCTTC. Encoded protein: CASSQTVGSYGYTF. The genes are TRBV4-1 and TRBJ1-2; D unresolved. Trimming shortened V by 2 bases and J by 4 bases, and 11 bases separated the two germline ends. Germline CDR1 MGHRA, CDR2 YSYEKL. The CDR3 length is 14 residues.

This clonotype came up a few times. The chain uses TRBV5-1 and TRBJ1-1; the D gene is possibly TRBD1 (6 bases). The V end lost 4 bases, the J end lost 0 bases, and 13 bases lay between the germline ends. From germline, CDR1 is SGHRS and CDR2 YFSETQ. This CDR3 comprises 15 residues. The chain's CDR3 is CASSVNRVVNTEAFF. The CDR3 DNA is TGCGCCAGCAGCGTCAACAGGGTCGTGAACACTGAAGCTTTCTTT.

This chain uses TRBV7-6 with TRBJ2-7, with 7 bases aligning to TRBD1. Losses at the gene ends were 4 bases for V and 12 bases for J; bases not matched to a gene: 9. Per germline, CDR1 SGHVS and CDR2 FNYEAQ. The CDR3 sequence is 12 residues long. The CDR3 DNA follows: TGTGCCAGCAGCTCAAAAGGACAGGTTGTGTACTTC. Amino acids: CASSSKGQVVYF.

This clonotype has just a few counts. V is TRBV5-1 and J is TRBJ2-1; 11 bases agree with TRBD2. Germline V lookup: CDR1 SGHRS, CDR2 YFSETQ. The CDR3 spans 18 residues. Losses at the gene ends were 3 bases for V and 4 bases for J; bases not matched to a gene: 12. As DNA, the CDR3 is TGCGCCAGCAGCTACTCTAGCGGGGGGCCTACCCTATACAATGAGCAGTTCTTC. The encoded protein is CASSYSSGGPTLYNEQFF.

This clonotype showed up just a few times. The CDR3 DNA sequence: TGTGCCAGCAGAACAATAGCGGGGGGGCGTGGAAATGAGCAGTTCTTC. Translating it yields CASRTIAGGRGNEQFF. The rearrangement links TRBV6-2 or TRBV6-3 to TRBJ2-1; 11 bases are a match to TRBD2. Trimming at V came to 6 bases and at J to 7 bases, leaving 11 bases not matched to a gene. The CDR3 is made up of 16 amino acids. The V gene's germline CDR1 is MNHEY and CDR2 SVGEGT.

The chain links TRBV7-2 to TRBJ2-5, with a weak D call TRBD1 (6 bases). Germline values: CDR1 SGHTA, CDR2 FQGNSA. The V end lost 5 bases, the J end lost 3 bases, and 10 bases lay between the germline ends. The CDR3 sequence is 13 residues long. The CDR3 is CASSPDRKETQYF. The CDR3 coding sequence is TGTGCCAGCAGCCCGGACAGAAAAGAGACCCAGTACTTC.

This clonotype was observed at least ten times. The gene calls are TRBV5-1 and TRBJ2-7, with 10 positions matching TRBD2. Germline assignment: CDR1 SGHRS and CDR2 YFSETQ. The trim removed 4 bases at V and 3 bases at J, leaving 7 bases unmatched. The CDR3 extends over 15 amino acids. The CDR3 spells CASSMTLAGGYEQYF. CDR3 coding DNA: TGCGCCAGCAGCATGACCTTAGCGGGAGGCTACGAGCAGTACTTC. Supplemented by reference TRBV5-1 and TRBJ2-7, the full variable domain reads KAGVTQTPRYLIKTRGQQVTLSCSPISGHRSVSWYQQTPGQGLQFLFEYFSETQRNKGNFPGRFSGRQFSNSRSEMNVSTLELGDSALYLCASSMTLAGGYEQYFGPGTRLTVT.

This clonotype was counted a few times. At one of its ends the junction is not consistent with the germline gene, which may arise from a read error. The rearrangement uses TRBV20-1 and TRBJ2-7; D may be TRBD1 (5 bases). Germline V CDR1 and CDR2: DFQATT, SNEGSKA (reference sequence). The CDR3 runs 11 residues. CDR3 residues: CSARDRQGFAF. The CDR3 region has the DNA TGCAGTGCTAGAGATCGGCAGGGATTTGCGTTC.

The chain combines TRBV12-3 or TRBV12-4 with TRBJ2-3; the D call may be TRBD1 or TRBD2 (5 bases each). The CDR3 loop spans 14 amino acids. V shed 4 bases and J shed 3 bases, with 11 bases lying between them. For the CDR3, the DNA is TGTGCCAGCAGTTATGGGACGGGAACAGATACGCAGTATTTT. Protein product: CASSYGTGTDTQYF.

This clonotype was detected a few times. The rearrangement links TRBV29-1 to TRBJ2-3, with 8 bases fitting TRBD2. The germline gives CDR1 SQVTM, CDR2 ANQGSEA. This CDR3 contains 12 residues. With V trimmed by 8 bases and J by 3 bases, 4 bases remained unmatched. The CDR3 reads CSCTSGTDTQYF. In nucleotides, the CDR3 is TGCAGCTGCACTAGCGGAACAGATACGCAGTATTTT.

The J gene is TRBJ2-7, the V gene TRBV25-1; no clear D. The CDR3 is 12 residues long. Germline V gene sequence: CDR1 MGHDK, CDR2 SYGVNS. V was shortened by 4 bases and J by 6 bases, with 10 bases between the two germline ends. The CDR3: CASSGSWGEQYF. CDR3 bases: TGTGCCAGCAGTGGGTCCTGGGGCGAGCAGTACTTC.

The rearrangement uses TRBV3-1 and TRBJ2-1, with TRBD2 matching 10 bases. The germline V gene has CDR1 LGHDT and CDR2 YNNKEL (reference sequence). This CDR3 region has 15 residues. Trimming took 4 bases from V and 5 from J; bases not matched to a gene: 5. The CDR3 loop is CASSLQREGDNEQFF. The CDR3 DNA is TGTGCCAGCAGCCTCCAGCGGGAGGGTGACAATGAGCAGTTCTTC.

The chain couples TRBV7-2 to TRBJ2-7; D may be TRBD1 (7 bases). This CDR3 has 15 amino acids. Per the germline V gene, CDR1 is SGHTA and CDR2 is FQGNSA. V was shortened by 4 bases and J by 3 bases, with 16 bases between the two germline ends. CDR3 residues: CASSSRQGDFYEQYF. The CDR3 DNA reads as TGTGCCAGCAGCTCGAGGCAGGGGGACTTCTACGAGCAGTACTTC.

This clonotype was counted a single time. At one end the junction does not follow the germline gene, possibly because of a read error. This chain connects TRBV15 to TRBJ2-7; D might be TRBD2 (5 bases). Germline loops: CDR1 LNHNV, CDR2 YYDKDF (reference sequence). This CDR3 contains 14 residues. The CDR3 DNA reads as TGTGCCATCAGCAGAGATATGGGAGATTACGAGCAGTACTTC. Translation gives CAISRDMGDYEQYF.

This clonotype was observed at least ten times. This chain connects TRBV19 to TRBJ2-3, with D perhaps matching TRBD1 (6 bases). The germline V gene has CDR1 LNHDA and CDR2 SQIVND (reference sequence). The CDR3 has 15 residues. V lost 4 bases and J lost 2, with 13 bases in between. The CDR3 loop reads CASSTRQDFTDTQYF. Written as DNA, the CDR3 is TGTGCCAGTAGTACGAGACAGGATTTCACAGATACGCAGTATTTT.

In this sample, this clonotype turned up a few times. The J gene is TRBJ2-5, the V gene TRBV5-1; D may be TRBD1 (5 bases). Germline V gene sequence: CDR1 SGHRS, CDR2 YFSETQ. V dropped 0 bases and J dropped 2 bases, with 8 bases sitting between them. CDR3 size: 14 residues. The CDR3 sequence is CASSLEGVQETQYF. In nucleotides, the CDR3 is TGCGCCAGCAGCTTGGAAGGGGTACAAGAGACCCAGTACTTC.

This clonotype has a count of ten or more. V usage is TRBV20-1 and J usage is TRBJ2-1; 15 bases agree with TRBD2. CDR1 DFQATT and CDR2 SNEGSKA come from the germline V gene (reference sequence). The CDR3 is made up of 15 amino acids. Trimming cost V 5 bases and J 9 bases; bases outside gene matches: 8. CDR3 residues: CSAYSGLAGGTEQFF. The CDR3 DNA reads TGCAGTGCTTACTCCGGACTAGCGGGGGGGACTGAGCAGTTCTTC.